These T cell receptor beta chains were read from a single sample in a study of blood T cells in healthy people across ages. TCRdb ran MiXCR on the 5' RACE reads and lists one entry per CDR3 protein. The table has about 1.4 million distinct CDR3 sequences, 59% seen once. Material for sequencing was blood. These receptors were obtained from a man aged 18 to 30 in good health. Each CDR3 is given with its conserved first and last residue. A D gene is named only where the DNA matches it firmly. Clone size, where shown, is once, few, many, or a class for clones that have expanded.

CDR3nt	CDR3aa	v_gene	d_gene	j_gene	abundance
TGTGCCAGTTCAGGGACAGGGGGTTCGCCCCAGCATTTT	CASSGTGGSPQHF	TRBV12-3/TRBV12-4	TRBD1	TRBJ1-5	.
TGTGCCAGCAGCTTAGCTGCCGAGGATAACACTGAAGCTTTCTTT	CASSLAAEDNTEAFF	TRBV7-6	.	TRBJ1-1	few
TGTGCCAGCAGTCTCACCGGGGGCGGGGAAGAGGATACGCAGTATTTT	CASSLTGGGEEDTQYF	TRBV6-6	.	TRBJ2-3	.
TGTGCCAGCAGCACCGACCACAATGAGCAGTTCTTC	CASSTDHNEQFF	TRBV11-2	.	TRBJ2-1	.
TGCGCCAGCAGTCTCAGCGGTCGAGATACGCAGTATTTT	CASSLSGRDTQYF	TRBV5-1	.	TRBJ2-3	.
TGCGCCAGCAGCCAGGGGACTCGGGAGGGCAATGAGCAGTTCTTC	CASSQGTREGNEQFF	TRBV4-1	TRBD2	TRBJ2-1	few
TGTGCCAGCTCTCGGAGATATGAGCAGTTCTTC	CASSRRYEQFF	TRBV13	.	TRBJ2-1	.
TGTGCCAGCAGCCAATACTTTGTCAGGGTAGCGTCCGGGGCCAACGTCCTGACTTTC	CASSQYFVRVASGANVLTF	TRBV3-1	.	TRBJ2-6	few
TGTGCCAGCAGTTACCCTTCCCCCGACAGGGGATACCAACTAGCCAAAAACATTCAGTACTTC	CASSYPSPDRGYQLAKNIQYF	TRBV6-5	TRBD1	TRBJ2-4	.
TGCGCCAGCAGCCTAGGGGACGATAACTATGGCTACACCTTC	CASSLGDDNYGYTF	TRBV4-1	.	TRBJ1-2	once
TGTGCCAGCAGCCAAGCGTGGGGACCGGGACTAGCGGGTTATCAAGAGACCCAGTACTTC	CASSQAWGPGLAGYQETQYF	TRBV4-2	TRBD2	TRBJ2-5	few
TGTGCCAGCAGTGAACGCAGGGCGAGGTATGGCTACACCTTC	CASSERRARYGYTF	TRBV2	.	TRBJ1-2	.
TGTGCCAGCAGCGACGGACAGGGGGCTTCGGAGACCCAGTACTTC	CASSDGQGASETQYF	TRBV6-5	TRBD1	TRBJ2-5	.
TGTGCCAGCAGCTTAAGACCGACAAGCGGCGGCTACACCTTC	CASSLRPTSGGYTF	TRBV14	.	TRBJ1-2	.
TGCGCCGGGACATCAGATACGCAGTATTTT	CAGTSDTQYF	TRBV10-2	.	TRBJ2-3	many
TGTGCCAGCGCGACTAGCGGGGATCGGGATACGCAGTATTTT	CASATSGDRDTQYF	TRBV6-2/TRBV6-3	TRBD2	TRBJ2-3	.
TGTGCCGGCAGCGTCCGGGACAGGGGGGTCAATGAGCAGTTCTTC	CAGSVRDRGVNEQFF	TRBV9	TRBD1	TRBJ2-1	.
TGTGCCAGCAGAGTACCAGTTAGCAATCAGCCCCAGCATTTT	CASRVPVSNQPQHF	TRBV27	.	TRBJ1-5	.
TGTGCCAGCAGCCTAGACACTGGCTCCTACAATGAGCAGTTCTTC	CASSLDTGSYNEQFF	TRBV3-1	.	TRBJ2-1	once
TGTGCCACAACAGGCTCCTACGAGCAGTACTTC	CATTGSYEQYF	TRBV10-3	.	TRBJ2-7	.
TGTGCCAGCAGCCAAGCGGACAGGGACGTGTATGGCTACACCTTC	CASSQADRDVYGYTF	TRBV4-2	TRBD1	TRBJ1-2	few
TGTGCCATCAGCCCCGAGGGGGGCGTGACCGGGGAGCTGTTTTTT	CAISPEGGVTGELFF	TRBV10-3	.	TRBJ2-2	.
TGTGCCAGCAGCCTCCCGGGACAGGGGTCGTTGAGCACTGAAGCTTTCTTT	CASSLPGQGSLSTEAFF	TRBV7-8	TRBD1	TRBJ1-1	.
TGCAGCGTGGAGGAACAGGCCTACGAGCAGTACTTC	CSVEEQAYEQYF	TRBV29-1	.	TRBJ2-7	.
TGTGCCAGCAGCCCATTAGGACTAGCGGGACCATACTACGAGCAGTACTTC	CASSPLGLAGPYYEQYF	TRBV25-1	TRBD2	TRBJ2-7	.
TGTGCCAGCTCAACCTATACAGGAGATGAGGGCTACACCTTC	CASSTYTGDEGYTF	TRBV18	.	TRBJ1-2	.
TGCGCCAGCAGCCTTATTCCGGGACAGGGAAATCAGGTTGTGACCCAGTACTTC	CASSLIPGQGNQVVTQYF	TRBV5-1	TRBD1	TRBJ2-5	few
TGTGCCAGCAGAGTCGGAGGGAACCAAGAGACCCAGTACTTC	CASRVGGNQETQYF	TRBV21-1	.	TRBJ2-5	.
TGTGCCAGCAACCAAGGGACAGGGTGGGGCTACACCTTC	CASNQGTGWGYTF	TRBV6-5	TRBD1	TRBJ1-2	.
TGTGCCAGCAGTTCCAAGACAGGCCGCCAAGAGACCCAGTACTTC	CASSSKTGRQETQYF	TRBV6-1	.	TRBJ2-5	.
TGTGCCAGCAGCCAAGAGGGTTTTATTCTCAATGAGCAGTTCTTC	CASSQEGFILNEQFF	TRBV4-2	.	TRBJ2-1	.
TGTGCCAGCAGTCAGACTAGCGGGAGCCAGACAGATACGCAGTATTTT	CASSQTSGSQTDTQYF	TRBV7-6	TRBD2	TRBJ2-3	.
TGTGCCAGCAGCCTCACAGGGTCGGGCATCGATACGCAGTATTTT	CASSLTGSGIDTQYF	TRBV11-2	.	TRBJ2-3	few
TGTGCCATCAGGAATTTAACCAATGAGCAGTTCTTC	CAIRNLTNEQFF	TRBV10-3	.	TRBJ2-1	.
TGCAGTGCTAGAGATACCTTTAGCGGGACTAGGCTTTCCGAGCAGTACTTC	CSARDTFSGTRLSEQYF	TRBV20-1	TRBD2	TRBJ2-7	.
TGTGCCATCAGTGAGCGGGCTTGGTACGAGCAGTACTTC	CAISERAWYEQYF	TRBV10-3	.	TRBJ2-7	.
TGTGCCAGCACCCGACTAGCGGGAGCCTACGAGCAGTACTTC	CASTRLAGAYEQYF	TRBV6-5	TRBD2	TRBJ2-7	.
TGCGCCAGCAGCGGGGCGGTGAACACTGAAGCTTTCTTT	CASSGAVNTEAFF	TRBV5-1	.	TRBJ1-1	.
TGCGCCAGCAGCTTTCGACAGGGGGCAACAGATACGCAGTATTTT	CASSFRQGATDTQYF	TRBV5-1	TRBD1	TRBJ2-3	.
TGCAGCGTTGGGCGGGGAGAGACCCAGTACTTC	CSVGRGETQYF	TRBV29-1	.	TRBJ2-5	.